A selection of T cell receptor beta chains follows, all from one sample in a study of vaccination effects on CD4 cells after COVID-19. Repertoires were generated with immunoSEQ multiplex PCR, while TCRdb's copy carries only in-frame clones and drops some. In the table there are 80,000 to 95,000 clones, more than 60% of which are singletons. Their antigen targets remain unknown. The sample in question was CD4+ T cells from PBMCs cultured with HCoV-OC43 spike peptides, obtained after COVID-19 vaccination. The receptors originated from a human donor who received a COVID-19 vaccine. The CDR3 runs from the conserved cysteine through the conserved F or W. The D gene is left open where the match is weak. Expanded clones get a size class; other rows say once, few or many, or leave the size out.

v_call	j_call	d_call	clone_size	cdr3_nt	cdr3_aa
TRBV7-8	TRBJ2-3	TRBD1	.	TGTGCCAGCCGAAGACAGGGGCCCTCTAGCACAGATACGCAGTATTTT	CASRRQGPSSTDTQYF
TRBV5-1	TRBJ1-3	.	.	TGCGCCAGCAGCAACGGTGGCTCTGGAAACACCATATATTTT	CASSNGGSGNTIYF
TRBV4-3	TRBJ1-4	.	.	TGCGCCAGCAGCCAAGATAGCAGAGAAAAACTGTTTTTT	CASSQDSREKLFF
TRBV5-5	TRBJ1-5	.	.	TGTGCCAGCAGCTTGGTGGTAGGGTTGGGCAATCAGCCCCAGCATTTT	CASSLVVGLGNQPQHF
TRBV24-1	TRBJ2-3	.	once	TGTGCCACCAGTGGTCCCACGGATACGCAGTATTTT	CATSGPTDTQYF
TRBV7-2	TRBJ2-3	.	.	TGTGCCAGCAGCTTAGACTGGGGCCGGCCAGATACGCAGTATTTT	CASSLDWGRPDTQYF
TRBV28	TRBJ1-5	.	once	TGTGCCAGCAGTCTAACCGGTCCTAGCAATCAGCCCCAGCATTTT	CASSLTGPSNQPQHF
TRBV18	TRBJ2-2	.	.	TGTGCCAGCTCACCACTCTTCGATTCCACCGGGGAGCTGTTTTTT	CASSPLFDSTGELFF
TRBV18	TRBJ1-1	.	few	TGTGCCAGCTCACCCGGACAGCAGAACACTGAAGCTTTCTTT	CASSPGQQNTEAFF
TRBV27	TRBJ2-2	.	.	TGTGCCAGCAGTTTGGCGGGACTGAACACCGGGGAGCTGTTTTTT	CASSLAGLNTGELFF
TRBV5-1	TRBJ1-5	TRBD1	.	TGCGCCAGCAGCCCAGGGGGTCCCATAAATCAGCCCCAGCATTTT	CASSPGGPINQPQHF
TRBV19	TRBJ1-1	.	.	TGTGCCAGTACGCCTCGCAGGGCTTTGAACACTGAAGCTTTCTTT	CASTPRRALNTEAFF
TRBV29-1	TRBJ1-1	TRBD1	.	TGCAGCGGCAACAGGGGGAACACTGAAGCTTTCTTT	CSGNRGNTEAFF
TRBV4-1	TRBJ1-1	TRBD1	.	TGCGCCAGCAGGGACAGGGGGCGCTATGACACTGAAGCTTTCTTT	CASRDRGRYDTEAFF
TRBV28	TRBJ1-6	.	once	TGTGCCAGTCACAGGGAAAGGTCACCCCTCCACTTT	CASHRERSPLHF
TRBV19	TRBJ2-3	.	.	TGTGCCAGTAGTATAGGACAGGACACAGATACGCAGTATTTT	CASSIGQDTDTQYF
TRBV5-5	TRBJ1-2	TRBD1	.	TGTGCCAGCAGCTTAACAGGGGGCGGCTATGGCTACACCTTC	CASSLTGGGYGYTF
TRBV5-1	TRBJ1-4	.	.	TGCGCCAGCAGCCCTTCTGCGAGGGCCCAAAATGAAAAACTGTTTTTT	CASSPSARAQNEKLFF
TRBV2	TRBJ2-5	.	.	TGTGCCAGCAGTCGGGACCGCCAAGAGACCCAGTACTTC	CASSRDRQETQYF
TRBV7-2	TRBJ1-3	.	.	TGTGCCAGCAGCTCCTACCTGGACACTGGAAACACCATATATTTT	CASSSYLDTGNTIYF
TRBV6-2/TRBV6-3	TRBJ1-5	TRBD1	.	TGTGCCAGCAGTCCCGGGTCTACGGACAGGGTATTT	CASSPGSTDRVF
TRBV5-8	TRBJ2-1	.	.	TGTGCCAGCAGCTTGGCCGTATTGGGGGGCTACAATGAGCAGTTCTTC	CASSLAVLGGYNEQFF
TRBV6-4	TRBJ1-1	.	.	TGTGCCAGCAAAGGGGTTCCGAGGGACACTGAAGCTTTCTTT	CASKGVPRDTEAFF
TRBV5-1	TRBJ2-3	TRBD2	.	TGCGCCAGCAGCTTGGCGGGGGGGGGAGGCACAGATACGCAGTATTTT	CASSLAGGGGTDTQYF
TRBV7-9	TRBJ2-6	TRBD1	few	TGTGCCAGCAGCTCAGACAGGGTACGTGGGGCCAACGTCCTGACTTTC	CASSSDRVRGANVLTF
TRBV7-8	TRBJ1-2	TRBD1	.	TGTGCCAGCATCCCGCTTCCAGGGGGTAACTATGGCTACACCTTC	CASIPLPGGNYGYTF
TRBV6-5	TRBJ2-3	TRBD1	.	TGTGCCAGCAGGAGCGGACAGGGGATCACAGATACGCAGTATTTT	CASRSGQGITDTQYF
TRBV19	TRBJ1-5	.	.	TGTGCCAGTAGTATAGTACGAGTAAGCAATCAGCCCCAGCATTTT	CASSIVRVSNQPQHF
TRBV6-6	TRBJ1-6	.	.	TGTGCCAGCAGTCTTTCCCCCGGCGGGCCTTATAATTCACCCCTCCACTTT	CASSLSPGGPYNSPLHF
TRBV19	TRBJ1-5	TRBD1	.	TGTGCCAGTAGTGGGGGCCGGGACAGGGGAAGGATTCAGCCCCAGCATTTT	CASSGGRDRGRIQPQHF
TRBV29-1	TRBJ2-5	.	.	TGCAGCGTCCGACTAAACCAAGAGACCCAGTACTTC	CSVRLNQETQYF
TRBV2	TRBJ1-2	.	.	TGTGCCAGCACTCCGAGGGAGACAGGCTACACCTTC	CASTPRETGYTF
TRBV18	TRBJ2-2	.	.	TGTGCCAGCTCACCGGACAGCGGGGCCAGGGAGCTGTTTTTT	CASSPDSGARELFF
TRBV27	TRBJ1-2	.	.	TGTGCCAGCAGTTCGATACGGAGGAACTATGGCTACACCTTC	CASSSIRRNYGYTF
TRBV28	TRBJ1-6	.	.	TGTGCCAGCAGGGAGACATCTTCACCCCTCCACTTT	CASRETSSPLHF
TRBV10-1	TRBJ1-1	TRBD1	.	TGCGCCAGCAGTGCGACAGGGTTGAACACTGAAGCTTTCTTT	CASSATGLNTEAFF
TRBV7-2	TRBJ1-4	TRBD1	.	TGTGCCAGCAGCTGGCGGACAGGAGCTAATGAAAAACTGTTTTTT	CASSWRTGANEKLFF
TRBV19	TRBJ1-1	.	.	TGTGCCAGTAGTCCTATCTTAAACACTGAAGCTTTCTTT	CASSPILNTEAFF
TRBV6-6	TRBJ1-4	.	.	TGTGCCAGCAGTTTGGGGGCCAATGAAAAACTGTTTTTT	CASSLGANEKLFF
TRBV24-1	TRBJ1-5	TRBD1	.	TGTGCCACCAGTGATGCGCAGGGGGTGGTTCAGCCCCAGCATTTT	CATSDAQGVVQPQHF
TRBV6-6	TRBJ2-1	TRBD2	.	TGTGCCAGCAGTTACGAAGCGGGGGGGCTTAGTGAGCAGTTCTTC	CASSYEAGGLSEQFF
TRBV5-4	TRBJ2-5	TRBD1	.	TGTGCCAGCAGCCCGGGACAGCAAGAGACCCAGTACTTC	CASSPGQQETQYF
TRBV6-1	TRBJ1-4	.	.	TGTGCCAGCAGTGGGTGGGGGCATGCAACTAATGAAAAACTGTTTTTT	CASSGWGHATNEKLFF
TRBV18	TRBJ2-1	.	.	TGTGCCAGCTCACCTCTACTAGCTACTGGCGAGCAGTTCTTC	CASSPLLATGEQFF
TRBV9	TRBJ2-5	.	.	TGTGCCAGCAGCGCCAAGTCCAGGATGAGGGGATCCAAAGAGACCCAGTACTTC	CASSAKSRMRGSKETQYF
TRBV12-5	TRBJ2-5	.	.	TGTGCTAGTGGTTCGTACCCGGACGGTCGAAAATCTCAAGAGACCCAGTACTTC	CASGSYPDGRKSQETQYF
TRBV28	TRBJ1-5	.	.	TGTGCCAGCAGTTCCTACCTGCAGCCCCAGCATTTT	CASSSYLQPQHF
TRBV19	TRBJ1-3	.	.	TGTGCCAGTATTGGAATAGGGATCTCTTCGAACACCATATATTTT	CASIGIGISSNTIYF